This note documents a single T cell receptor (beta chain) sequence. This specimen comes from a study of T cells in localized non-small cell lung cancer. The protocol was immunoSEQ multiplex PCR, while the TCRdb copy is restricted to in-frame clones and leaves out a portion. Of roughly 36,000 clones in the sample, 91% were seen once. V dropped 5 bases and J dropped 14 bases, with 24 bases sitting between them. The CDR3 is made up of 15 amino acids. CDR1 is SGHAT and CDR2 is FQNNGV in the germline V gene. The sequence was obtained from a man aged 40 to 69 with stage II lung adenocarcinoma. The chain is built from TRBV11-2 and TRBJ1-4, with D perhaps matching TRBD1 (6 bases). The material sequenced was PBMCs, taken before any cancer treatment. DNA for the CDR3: TGTGCCAGCAGCCCCTCTCGGGGGGCCCTCTCAACGCTGTTTTTT. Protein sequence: CASSPSRGALSTLFF.